This is a list of T cell receptor beta chains from one sample in a study of regulatory T cells in long-lasting Graves disease. TCRdb itself ran the multiplex PCR reads through MiXCR, one entry per CDR3 protein. In the table there are 350,000 to 450,000 distinct CDR3 sequences, less than 30% of which are singletons. Sample: peripheral blood mononuclear cells (PBMCs), taken when the disease was refractory, from a patient treated with antithyroid drugs. The source of these receptors is a woman aged 35 to 49 with Graves disease. CDR3s include the opening cysteine and the closing phenylalanine or tryptophan. A D gene is named only where the DNA matches it firmly. Clone size appears in some rows only: once, few, many, or a class for an expanded clone.

V gene	J gene	clone size	D gene	CDR3 protein	CDR3 DNA
TRBV13	TRBJ1-1	NA	NA	CASSFGSLNTEAFF	TGTGCCAGCAGCTTTGGGTCCCTGAACACTGAAGCTTTCTTT
TRBV20-1	TRBJ2-1	few	NA	CSARFTPSKTYNEQFF	TGCAGTGCTAGATTCACTCCGAGCAAAACCTACAATGAGCAGTTCTTC
TRBV24-1	TRBJ2-5	many	NA	CATSDSSGLEETQYF	TGTGCCACCAGTGATTCTTCGGGGTTGGAAGAGACCCAGTACTTC
TRBV7-8	TRBJ2-3	NA	NA	CASSLRQGGVSISTDTQYF	TGTGCCAGCAGCCTCCGACAGGGCGGGGTTTCAATTAGCACAGATACGCAGTATTTT
TRBV28	TRBJ2-7	many	TRBD1	CASSLLIGIGDRGSYEQYF	TGTGCCAGCAGTCTCCTCATTGGGATCGGGGACAGGGGCTCCTACGAGCAGTACTTC
TRBV28	TRBJ2-7	many	TRBD2	CASSLFSGSYEQYF	TGTGCCAGCAGTTTATTTAGCGGGAGCTACGAGCAGTACTTC
TRBV7-9	TRBJ2-4	many	NA	CATSALNVSPGNYIQYF	TGTGCCACCTCGGCCTTGAACGTGAGCCCGGGCAATTACATTCAGTACTTC
TRBV27	TRBJ2-7	NA	NA	CASSSSTSYEQYF	TGTGCCAGCAGTTCGTCAACCTCCTACGAGCAGTACTTC
TRBV7-9	TRBJ1-2	NA	TRBD1	CASSLGTRQGNYGYTF	TGTGCCAGCAGCTTAGGTACCCGACAGGGGAACTATGGCTACACCTTC
TRBV6-1	TRBJ1-1	many	TRBD1	CASSPTGMGTEAFF	TGTGCCAGCAGTCCGACAGGGATGGGCACTGAAGCTTTCTTT
TRBV7-9	TRBJ2-7	NA	TRBD2	CASSLSRLAGTLSYGQYF	TGTGCCAGCAGCTTATCTAGGCTAGCGGGAACCTTGTCGTATGGGCAGTACTTC
TRBV2	TRBJ2-7	many	NA	CASSEILGGAYEQYF	TGTGCCAGCAGTGAAATACTTGGAGGAGCCTACGAGCAGTACTTC
TRBV5-1	TRBJ1-1	NA	NA	CASSLSNENTEAFF	TGCGCCAGCAGCTTGTCCAATGAGAACACTGAAGCTTTCTTT
TRBV7-8	TRBJ2-7	many	TRBD2	CASSSRLAGGFYEQYF	TGTGCCAGCAGCTCCAGACTAGCGGGAGGCTTCTACGAGCAGTACTTC
TRBV27	TRBJ1-5	few	NA	CASRLKMQGFQPQHF	TGTGCCAGCAGACTAAAAATGCAGGGATTTCAGCCCCAGCATTTT
TRBV3-1	TRBJ2-2	few	NA	CASSLITGELFF	TGTGCCAGCAGCCTCATCACCGGGGAGCTGTTTTTT
TRBV7-3	TRBJ2-3	NA	NA	CASSLLVSDTQYF	TGTGCCAGCAGCTTGCTGGTTTCAGATACGCAGTATTTT
TRBV28	TRBJ2-2	many	NA	CASEWGQGNTGELFF	TGTGCCAGCGAGTGGGGGCAGGGGAACACCGGGGAGCTGTTTTTT
TRBV9	TRBJ1-5	many	NA	CASSPDGGSNQPQHF	TGTGCCAGCAGCCCGGACGGTGGAAGCAATCAGCCCCAGCATTTT
TRBV28	TRBJ2-1	few	NA	CANIRGDTMKGQFF	TGTGCCAACATAAGGGGGGACACAATGAAGGGGCAGTTCTTC
TRBV6-5	TRBJ2-3	NA	NA	CASSYNTDTQYF	TGTGCCAGCAGTTACAACACAGATACGCAGTATTTT
TRBV11-2	TRBJ2-2	many	NA	CASSLSVKTNTGELFF	TGTGCCAGCAGCTTATCAGTGAAAACGAACACCGGGGAGCTGTTTTTT
TRBV7-3	TRBJ2-7	once	NA	CASSLTPLKGYEQYF	TGTGCCAGCAGCTTAACTCCGCTAAAGGGGTACGAGCAGTACTTC
TRBV28	TRBJ1-5	many	NA	CASSFFGRYNQPQHF	TGTGCCAGCAGTTTTTTTGGCAGGTACAATCAGCCCCAGCATTTT
TRBV7-8	TRBJ2-7	many	NA	CASSQKRGPYEQYF	TGTGCCAGCAGCCAAAAACGGGGCCCCTACGAGCAGTACTTC
TRBV19	TRBJ1-5	NA	NA	CASSIQDGLQPQHF	TGTGCCAGTAGTATCCAGGACGGGCTGCAGCCCCAGCATTTT
TRBV7-2	TRBJ2-7	many	TRBD2	CASSFGGGPYEQYF	TGTGCCAGCAGCTTCGGCGGGGGACCCTACGAGCAGTACTTC
TRBV28	TRBJ2-1	few	TRBD2	CASSFLAGGYNEQFF	TGTGCCAGCAGTTTCCTAGCGGGAGGCTACAATGAGCAGTTCTTC
TRBV7-2	TRBJ1-3	NA	NA	CASSDQTGSGNTIYF	TGTGCCAGCAGCGATCAGACAGGCTCGGGAAACACCATATATTTT
TRBV28	TRBJ2-7	many	NA	CASSFPGNAGSYEQYF	TGTGCCAGCAGTTTTCCAGGGAACGCAGGATCCTACGAGCAGTACTTC
TRBV7-9	TRBJ1-4	few	NA	CASSLGRKEKLFF	TGTGCCAGCAGCCTCGGCAGGAAGGAAAAACTGTTTTTT
TRBV6-5	TRBJ2-2	many	NA	CASSYLPPAELFF	TGTGCCAGCAGTTACCTCCCGCCGGCGGAGCTGTTTTTT
TRBV6-1	TRBJ1-4	many	NA	CASSETGGLTEKLFF	TGTGCCAGCAGTGAAACGGGGGGTTTGACTGAAAAACTGTTTTTT
TRBV29-1	TRBJ1-2	many	NA	CSVDRGNYGYTF	TGCAGCGTTGATCGGGGCAACTATGGCTACACCTTC
TRBV7-9	TRBJ2-2	few	NA	CASSPISGTYTGELFF	TGTGCCAGCAGCCCAATCTCGGGGACTTACACCGGGGAGCTGTTTTTT
TRBV20-1	TRBJ2-1	NA	TRBD2	CSAPGLAGEQFF	TGCAGTGCTCCGGGACTAGCGGGAGAGCAGTTCTTC
TRBV28	TRBJ1-1	many	TRBD1	CAIRMTGDAEAFF	TGTGCCATCCGCATGACAGGGGACGCTGAAGCTTTCTTT
TRBV6-4	TRBJ2-7	few	NA	CATDVPELYEQYF	TGTGCCACGGACGTCCCGGAGTTATACGAGCAGTACTTC
TRBV28	TRBJ2-3	few	NA	CASSLVPGADTQYF	TGTGCCAGCAGTTTGGTTCCCGGCGCGGATACGCAGTATTTT
TRBV12-3/TRBV12-4	TRBJ1-1	many	NA	CASSLRQAEAFF	TGTGCCAGCAGTTTACGACAGGCTGAAGCTTTCTTT
TRBV28	TRBJ2-3	few	NA	CASSRWGRSTDTQYF	TGTGCCAGCAGCCGTTGGGGCAGAAGCACAGATACGCAGTATTTT
TRBV2	TRBJ1-5	many	TRBD1	CASSGTGGGNQPQHF	TGTGCCAGCAGCGGGACAGGGGGCGGCAATCAGCCCCAGCATTTT
TRBV11-2	TRBJ2-1	few	TRBD2	CASSLIGGRDNEQFF	TGTGCCAGCAGCTTAATAGGCGGGAGGGACAATGAGCAGTTCTTC
TRBV28	TRBJ2-1	NA	NA	CATIRQGRNEQFF	TGTGCCACCATCAGGCAGGGGAGGAATGAGCAGTTCTTC
TRBV28	TRBJ2-7	few	NA	CASSLIQSSYEQYF	TGTGCCAGCAGCCTAATACAGAGCTCCTACGAGCAGTACTTC
TRBV28	TRBJ2-7	NA	NA	CASSFRGFCFYEQYF	TGTGCCAGCAGTTTTAGGGGATTTTGTTTCTACGAGCAGTACTTC
TRBV2	TRBJ2-5	many	TRBD1	CASRQGAPQETQYF	TGTGCCAGCAGACAGGGGGCTCCCCAAGAGACCCAGTACTTC
TRBV29-1	TRBJ2-2	NA	NA	CSVESGGIGTGELFF	TGCAGCGTTGAATCTGGGGGAATCGGAACCGGGGAGCTGTTTTTT
TRBV14	TRBJ2-7	NA	TRBD2	CASSKRLAGVNEQYF	TGTGCCAGCAGTAAGAGACTAGCGGGAGTTAACGAGCAGTACTTC
TRBV2	TRBJ1-4	many	NA	CASLQTYLSEKLFF	TGTGCCAGCCTACAGACCTACCTATCGGAAAAACTGTTTTTT
TRBV12-3/TRBV12-4	TRBJ1-1	many	NA	CASSLHPGPTFF	TGTGCCAGCAGTTTACATCCAGGGCCAACTTTCTTT
TRBV2	TRBJ2-6	many	TRBD1	CATQRDRAAGANVLTF	TGTGCCACCCAGAGGGACAGGGCCGCTGGGGCCAACGTCCTGACTTTC
TRBV28	TRBJ1-2	many	NA	CASSSQGPLGGYTF	TGTGCCAGCAGTTCACAGGGACCTCTAGGTGGCTACACCTTC
TRBV27	TRBJ1-1	NA	NA	CAPGAEAFF	TGTGCTCCGGGGGCTGAAGCTTTCTTT
TRBV2	TRBJ2-5	many	TRBD2	CASSRLAGEILDQYF	TGTGCCAGCAGTCGACTAGCGGGAGAAATATTGGACCAGTACTTC
TRBV15	TRBJ2-5	many	TRBD1	CATSNTPGGEDF	TGTGCCACCAGCAATACACCAGGGGGCGAAGACTTC
TRBV28	TRBJ2-7	many	NA	CASNGGYEQYF	TGTGCCAGCAACGGAGGCTACGAGCAGTACTTC
TRBV25-1	TRBJ2-2	many	NA	CASEPAGRSGELFF	TGTGCCAGCGAGCCTGCCGGGCGGAGCGGGGAGCTGTTTTTT